This is a list of T cell receptor beta chains from one sample in a study of PD-1 blockade in mismatch repair-deficient tumors. The protocol was immunoSEQ multiplex PCR, while the TCRdb copy is restricted to in-frame clones and leaves out a portion. This repertoire shows around 49,000 clones, 77% found once; its top ten account for 3% to 4%. The starting material was PBMCs, obtained before pembrolizumab treatment. All receptors come from an adult with mismatch repair-deficient cancer. Both conserved end residues are part of each CDR3. D genes are given only for firm matches. Clone size is stated in some rows and not others, as once, few, many or a class when expanded.

d_gene | j_gene | abundance | len | v_gene | CDR3nt | CDR3aa
NA | TRBJ2-7 | few | 15 | TRBV19 | TGTGCCAGTAGTATGCGGACCGGTAGAACCTACGAGCAGTACTTC | CASSMRTGRTYEQYF
TRBD2 | TRBJ2-2 | NA | 20 | TRBV7-6 | TGTGCCAGCAGCTTCCCGATCGGGCGGGAGATAAAAGGGGACACCGGGGAGCTGTTTTTT | CASSFPIGREIKGDTGELFF
NA | TRBJ1-1 | NA | 14 | TRBV5-6 | TGTGCCAGCAGCTCTCTGACAGTGAACACTGAAGCTTTCTTT | CASSSLTVNTEAFF
NA | TRBJ1-4 | NA | 14 | TRBV7-8 | TGTGCCAGCAGCTTCGGTACAGACTATGAAAAACTGTTTTTT | CASSFGTDYEKLFF
NA | TRBJ2-7 | NA | 14 | TRBV19 | TGTGCCAGCACGAGGGGGGGTAGCTCCTACGAGCAGTACTTC | CASTRGGSSYEQYF
TRBD1 | TRBJ2-7 | NA | 13 | TRBV6-1 | TGTGCCAGCGGGGACAGGGGGCCCTACGAGCAGTACTTC | CASGDRGPYEQYF
NA | TRBJ2-5 | NA | 15 | TRBV14 | TGTGCCAGCAGCCAAGGGAGGGGGTTTGTAGAGACCCAGTACTTC | CASSQGRGFVETQYF
NA | TRBJ2-2 | once | 12 | TRBV7-3 | TGTGCCAGCAGTGGCGGGACCGGGGAGCTGTTTTTT | CASSGGTGELFF
NA | TRBJ1-1 | NA | 16 | TRBV27 | TGTGCCAGCCTACCCCCCCGGCAGGGCAGAAACACTGAAGCTTTCTTT | CASLPPRQGRNTEAFF
NA | TRBJ2-5 | NA | 14 | TRBV29-1 | TGCAGCGTTGGCTCCCGTCCAGCCCAAGAGACCCAGTACTTC | CSVGSRPAQETQYF
NA | TRBJ2-7 | few | 12 | TRBV5-1 | TGCGCCAGCAGCGCCAGCTCCTACGAGCAGTACTTC | CASSASSYEQYF
TRBD1 | TRBJ2-1 | NA | 16 | TRBV6-6 | TGTGCCAGCAGTTACTCGGAACAGGGGCTTTGGAATGAGCAGTTCTTC | CASSYSEQGLWNEQFF
TRBD2 | TRBJ2-1 | NA | 12 | TRBV29-1 | TGCAGCGTTGGACTAGCCCACAATGAGCAGTTCTTC | CSVGLAHNEQFF
NA | TRBJ2-2 | NA | 16 | TRBV6-5 | TGTGCCAGCAGTTACTCAGGGGGGATGGGGGCCGGGGAGCTGTTTTTT | CASSYSGGMGAGELFF
TRBD2 | TRBJ2-5 | NA | 16 | TRBV7-9 | TGTGCCAGCAGCTTAGCCGCTAGCGGGAGCCAAGAGACCCAGTACTTC | CASSLAASGSQETQYF
NA | TRBJ2-7 | NA | 15 | TRBV5-1 | TGCGCCAGCAGCCCCATCGCGGACAGCCGCATGGAGCAGTACTTC | CASSPIADSRMEQYF
TRBD1 | TRBJ1-3 | NA | 13 | TRBV7-9 | TGTGCCAGCAGGCAGGGGGAAGGAAACACCATATATTTT | CASRQGEGNTIYF
TRBD2 | TRBJ2-7 | NA | 17 | TRBV5-1 | TGCGCCAGCAGCTTGGATGGGTCGGGAGGGCCTTCTTACGAGCAGTACTTC | CASSLDGSGGPSYEQYF
TRBD2 | TRBJ2-1 | NA | 15 | TRBV19 | TGTGCCAGTAGTATATCTGCGGGAGTACGCGGCGAGCAGTTCTTC | CASSISAGVRGEQFF
TRBD1 | TRBJ1-1 | few | 16 | TRBV23-1 | TGCGCCAGCAGTCCCCTCCTCGACAGGGAGAACACTGAAGCTTTCTTT | CASSPLLDRENTEAFF
NA | TRBJ1-1 | NA | 15 | TRBV7-2 | TGTGCCAGCAGCTTAGCTCCCCAGGGGCGCACTGAAGCTTTCTTT | CASSLAPQGRTEAFF
NA | TRBJ2-7 | NA | 13 | TRBV4-2 | TGTGCCAGCAGCTTAAGCGACGGGCAAGGGCAGTACTTC | CASSLSDGQGQYF
NA | TRBJ1-2 | NA | 13 | TRBV5-6 | TGTGCCAGCAACCAGGATCCTAACTATGGCTACACCTTC | CASNQDPNYGYTF
NA | TRBJ1-2 | NA | 13 | TRBV28 | TGTGCCAGCGGTCCGGGTTTTCAATATGGCTACACCTTC | CASGPGFQYGYTF
NA | TRBJ1-1 | NA | 11 | TRBV20-1 | TGCAGTGCTAGAGACAGAGATGAAGCTTTCTTT | CSARDRDEAFF
TRBD1 | TRBJ1-3 | NA | 15 | TRBV19 | TGTGCCAGTAGTGCACAGGGGTCCTCTGGAAACACCATATATTTT | CASSAQGSSGNTIYF
TRBD2 | TRBJ2-4 | NA | 17 | TRBV4-2 | TGTGCCAGCAGCCAAGGGGCAGGGCGGGAGGACAAAAACATTCAGTACTTC | CASSQGAGREDKNIQYF
NA | TRBJ2-3 | NA | 13 | TRBV30 | TGTGCCTGGAGCCGAGATGGCACAGATACGCAGTATTTT | CAWSRDGTDTQYF
TRBD2 | TRBJ2-1 | NA | 16 | TRBV27 | TGTGCCAGCAGTTCCCCCCAGGTAGCGGGATCGTTTGAGCAGTTCTTC | CASSSPQVAGSFEQFF
NA | TRBJ2-1 | NA | 14 | TRBV7-9 | TGTGCCAGCAGCTCTGCGGCCTCCTACAATGAGCAGTTCTTC | CASSSAASYNEQFF
TRBD2 | TRBJ2-5 | NA | 13 | TRBV7-3 | TGTGCCAGCAGCTCAGCGGGACGCGAGACCCAGTACTTC | CASSSAGRETQYF
TRBD1 | TRBJ1-2 | medium-sized | 14 | TRBV9 | TGTGCCAGCAGCGGCGGAGGGACAGCTGATGGCTACACCTTC | CASSGGGTADGYTF
TRBD1 | TRBJ2-2 | NA | 15 | TRBV2 | TGTGCCAGCAGACGAACAGGGGGAGGAACCGGGGAGCTGTTTTTT | CASRRTGGGTGELFF
TRBD2 | TRBJ2-1 | NA | 15 | TRBV11-3 | TGTGCCAGCAAATCCCCCACTAGCGGGAGCTATGAGCAGTTCTTC | CASKSPTSGSYEQFF
NA | TRBJ1-1 | NA | 13 | TRBV6-5 | TGTGCCAGCAGTCCGCGGACGGACACTGAAGCTTTCTTT | CASSPRTDTEAFF
TRBD2 | TRBJ2-1 | NA | 16 | TRBV27 | TGTGCCAGCAGTTTCGAAGCTAGCGGGACGTACAATGAGCAGTTCTTC | CASSFEASGTYNEQFF
TRBD2 | TRBJ2-7 | NA | 15 | TRBV30 | TGTGCCTGGAGTGTACGCCTAGCGGAAGCCCAGGAGCAGTACTTC | CAWSVRLAEAQEQYF
NA | TRBJ2-4 | NA | 17 | TRBV7-2 | TGTGCCAGCAGCCTCGGAGTCAGAACCTTAGCCAAAAACATTCAGTACTTC | CASSLGVRTLAKNIQYF
NA | TRBJ2-1 | NA | 14 | TRBV5-4 | TGTGCCAGCAGCCTGGGAAGTCAGACGAATGAGCAGTTCTTC | CASSLGSQTNEQFF
NA | TRBJ1-3 | NA | 15 | TRBV6-1 | TGTGCCAGCAGTAAAACAGCTTACTCTGGAAACACCATATATTTT | CASSKTAYSGNTIYF
NA | TRBJ2-1 | few | 13 | TRBV27 | TGTGCCAGCAGTTTATTAGGGAGTGCTGAGCAGTTCTTC | CASSLLGSAEQFF
NA | TRBJ1-2 | NA | 11 | TRBV20-1 | TGCAGTGCGGAGAGAGGGCAAGGCTACACCTTC | CSAERGQGYTF
NA | TRBJ2-7 | NA | 16 | TRBV5-4 | TGTGCCAGCAGCCAAGTAATCGGCCTGAAAAGGTACGAGCAGTACTTC | CASSQVIGLKRYEQYF
NA | TRBJ2-2 | NA | 15 | TRBV6-5 | TGTGCCAGCAGTCAATACGTTTCCAGCACCGGGGAGCTGTTTTTT | CASSQYVSSTGELFF
NA | TRBJ2-1 | once | 15 | TRBV6-5 | TGTGCCAGCAGTTACACCCCGGTCTCCTACAATGAGCAGTTCTTC | CASSYTPVSYNEQFF
NA | TRBJ1-1 | few | 12 | TRBV6-5 | TGTGCCAGCAGTTACTCGGAGGGGTATGCTTTCTTT | CASSYSEGYAFF
TRBD1 | TRBJ1-5 | few | 15 | TRBV2 | TGTGCCAGCAGTGAAGGGGGACAGAGCAATCAGCCCCAGCATTTT | CASSEGGQSNQPQHF
NA | TRBJ2-5 | once | 15 | TRBV12-5 | TGTGCTAGTGGTTTGGTTCGCAGGGGTCAAGAGACCCAGTACTTC | CASGLVRRGQETQYF
NA | TRBJ1-1 | NA | 15 | TRBV4-2 | TGTGCCAGCAGCCAGGGGGGACCGAGGAACACTGAAGCTTTCTTT | CASSQGGPRNTEAFF
NA | TRBJ1-5 | NA | 17 | TRBV5-8 | TGTGCCAGCAGCTTGGAGTCGGGTGGCGCCCTGTTGCGGCCCCAGCATTTT | CASSLESGGALLRPQHF